Listed below are T cell receptor beta chains from one sample, sequenced in a study of shared clonotypes between healthy human individuals. The method was immunoSEQ multiplex PCR; TCRdb's version includes in-frame clones alone and lacks a portion of them. The data show about 2 million clones, with roughly 96% seen just once and roughly 0.13% held by the top ten. What was sequenced was naive CD4+ T cells sorted from blood. The source is a man in his late teens or twenties in good health. Both conserved end residues are trimmed from each CDR3. The order of the fields is V gene, CDR3 protein.

V gene: TRBV28; CDR3 protein: ASSIIQRGEQY
V gene: TRBV6-4; CDR3 protein: ASLGQGYYGYT
V gene: TRBV2; CDR3 protein: ASSELEDRAYEQY
V gene: TRBV9; CDR3 protein: ASSVDDSYGYT
V gene: TRBV18; CDR3 protein: ASSQGTATYEQY
V gene: TRBV7-2; CDR3 protein: ASSPAGLADYEQY
V gene: TRBV7-3; CDR3 protein: ASSFRPNPYNEQF
V gene: TRBV11-2; CDR3 protein: ASSSLRENTIY
V gene: TRBV7-2; CDR3 protein: ASSLVEGETQY
V gene: TRBV28; CDR3 protein: ASSPGGLRGSFEQY
V gene: TRBV7-8; CDR3 protein: ASSLEAGLYEQY
V gene: TRBV10-3; CDR3 protein: AVTPGGSYEQY
V gene: TRBV5-4; CDR3 protein: ASSYADRGFYGYT
V gene: TRBV6-5; CDR3 protein: ASSYSTNVQPQH
V gene: TRBV18; CDR3 protein: ASSPPGKSGGSGEQF
V gene: TRBV30; CDR3 protein: AWGQANTEAF
V gene: TRBV2; CDR3 protein: ASSEQDLQETQY
V gene: TRBV5-8; CDR3 protein: ASSFPSRGSYEQY
V gene: TRBV7-9; CDR3 protein: ASSPRGSSSYNEQF
V gene: TRBV5-6; CDR3 protein: ASSFWDTNEKLF
V gene: TRBV27; CDR3 protein: ASSFIQEGYNEQF
V gene: TRBV5-8; CDR3 protein: ASSLDRIYGYT
V gene: TRBV6-5; CDR3 protein: ASSLLGQVAGETQY
V gene: TRBV29-1; CDR3 protein: SGRTGQALNEQF
V gene: TRBV6-5; CDR3 protein: ASSYPTGQGAYGYT
V gene: TRBV6-5; CDR3 protein: ASSMDRGNGKLF